The 4 T cell receptor beta chains listed next were all sequenced from one sample in a study of cytomegalovirus exposure and HLA in healthy donors. Primers for the PCR totalled 60 Vbeta and 13 Jbeta. TCRdb keeps only in-frame clones here, not all; method: immunoSEQ multiplex PCR. The repertoire includes about 140,000 clones, about 80% of them detected once, and about 3.2% sits in the top ten. The specimen was PBMCs. These receptors were collected from a female donor in good health and CMV-seronegative.

The chain recombines TRBV5-4 with TRBJ2-5, with D tentatively TRBD1 (5 bases). The J call may be incorrect, as the DNA end agrees better with TRBJ2-7. Germline loops: CDR1 SGHNT, CDR2 YYREEE (reference sequence). The CDR3 covers 14 residues. As DNA, the CDR3 is TGTGCCAGCAGCGGCCAGGGTCCCTCCTACGAGCAGTACTTC. As protein: CASSGQGPSYEQYF.

The rearrangement uses TRBV19 and TRBJ1-1, with a tentative D call TRBD1 (5 bases). CDR3 length: 11 amino acids. Per germline, CDR1 LNHDA and CDR2 SQIVND (reference sequence). V shed 6 bases and J shed 8 bases, with 10 bases lying between them. As DNA, the CDR3 is TGTGCCAGTAGCCAACACAGGGAAGCTTTCTTT. Translation gives CASSQHREAFF.

V is TRBV18 and J is TRBJ1-5; D remains ambiguous. The CDR3 covers 16 residues. Deletions cut 2 bases from V and 2 bases from J, with 13 bases between. Germline CDR1 reads KGHSH; CDR2 reads LQKENI. This CDR3 reads CASSPNSVLGNQPQHF. The CDR3 DNA sequence: TGTGCCAGCTCACCAAATAGCGTCCTGGGCAATCAGCCCCAGCATTTT.

This chain connects TRBV19 to TRBJ2-4, with D perhaps TRBD1 (5 bases). Germline loops: CDR1 LNHDA, CDR2 SQIVND (reference sequence). V was pared by 6 bases and J by 1 base, with 16 bases between. This CDR3 is 16 amino acids long. CDR3 sequence reads: CASSQTVSPAKNIQYF. The CDR3 DNA follows: TGTGCCAGTAGCCAGACAGTATCCCCTGCCAAAAACATTCAGTACTTC.